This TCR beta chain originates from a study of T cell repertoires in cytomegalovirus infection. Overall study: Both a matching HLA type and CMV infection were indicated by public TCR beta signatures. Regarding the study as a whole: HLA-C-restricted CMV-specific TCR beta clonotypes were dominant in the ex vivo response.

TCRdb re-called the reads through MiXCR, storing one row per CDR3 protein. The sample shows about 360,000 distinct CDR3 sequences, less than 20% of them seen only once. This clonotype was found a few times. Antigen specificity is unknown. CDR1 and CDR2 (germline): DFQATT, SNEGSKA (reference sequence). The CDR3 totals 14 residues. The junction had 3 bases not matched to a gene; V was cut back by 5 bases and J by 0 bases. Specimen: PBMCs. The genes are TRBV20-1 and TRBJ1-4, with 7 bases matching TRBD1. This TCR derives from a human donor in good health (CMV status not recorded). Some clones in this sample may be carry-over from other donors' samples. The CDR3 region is CSAWDSATNEKLFF. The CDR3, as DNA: TGCAGTGCTTGGGACAGTGCAACTAATGAAAAACTGTTTTTT.